This T cell receptor beta chain was captured in a study of cytomegalovirus exposure and HLA in healthy donors. Study context: Researchers previously reported finding 90 million to 130 million unique TCR beta sequences from approximately 190 million T cells.

V was trimmed by 3 bases and J by 7 bases, leaving 13 bases between them. In germline, CDR1 is SGDLS, CDR2 YYNGEE. The CDR3 sequence is 13 residues long. Study-wide results and caveats: TCR beta V- and J-gene trimming was later associated with a missense DCLRE1C variant.

The PCR made use of 60 Vbeta and 13 Jbeta primers. Measured with immunoSEQ multiplex PCR; TCRdb has only the in-frame clones, and not every one. The table has roughly 120,000 clones, roughly 74% seen once. As for this clone: Its antigen is currently unknown.

Sequencing was performed on PBMCs. V gene TRBV9 combines with J gene TRBJ1-2; D is unclear. This receptor was identified in a man aged 35 to 55 in good health and CMV-seropositive. The CDR3 loop reads CASSENTACGYTF. The CDR3 nucleotides are TGTGCCAGCAGCGAGAATACCGCGTGTGGCTACACCTTC.